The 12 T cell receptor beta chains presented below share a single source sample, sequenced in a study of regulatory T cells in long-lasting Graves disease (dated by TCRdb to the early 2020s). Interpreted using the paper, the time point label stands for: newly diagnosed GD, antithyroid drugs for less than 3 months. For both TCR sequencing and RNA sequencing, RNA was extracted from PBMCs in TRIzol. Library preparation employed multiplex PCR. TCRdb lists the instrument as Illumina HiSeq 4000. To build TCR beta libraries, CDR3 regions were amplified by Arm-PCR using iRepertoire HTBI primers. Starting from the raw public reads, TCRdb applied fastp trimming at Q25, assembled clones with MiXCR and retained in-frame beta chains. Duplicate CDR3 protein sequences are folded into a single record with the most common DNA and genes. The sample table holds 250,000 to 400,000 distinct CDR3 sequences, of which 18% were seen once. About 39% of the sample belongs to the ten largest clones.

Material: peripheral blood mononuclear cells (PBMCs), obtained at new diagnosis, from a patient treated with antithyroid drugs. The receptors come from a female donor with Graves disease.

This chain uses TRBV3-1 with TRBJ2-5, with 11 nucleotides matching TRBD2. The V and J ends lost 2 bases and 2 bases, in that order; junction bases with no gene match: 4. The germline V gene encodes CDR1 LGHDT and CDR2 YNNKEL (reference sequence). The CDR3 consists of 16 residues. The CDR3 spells CASSQRGLAEQETQYF. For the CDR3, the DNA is TGTGCCAGCAGCCAAAGGGGACTAGCGGAACAAGAGACCCAGTACTTC.

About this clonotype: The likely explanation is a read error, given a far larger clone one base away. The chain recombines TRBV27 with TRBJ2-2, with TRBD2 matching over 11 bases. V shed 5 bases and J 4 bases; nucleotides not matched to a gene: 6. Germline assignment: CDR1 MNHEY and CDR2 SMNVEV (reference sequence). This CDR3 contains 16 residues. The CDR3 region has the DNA TGTGCCAGCAGTGACGTACTAGCGGGAGCCACCGGGGAGCTGTTTTTT. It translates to CASSDVLAGATGELFF.

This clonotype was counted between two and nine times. The CDR3 here is CSVQGLNYGYTF. DNA of the CDR3: TGCAGCGTTCAGGGCCTAAACTATGGCTACACCTTC. V and J are TRBV29-1 and TRBJ1-2, with D tentatively TRBD1 (5 bases). Per the germline V gene, CDR1 is SQVTM and CDR2 is ANQGSEA. This CDR3 has 12 residues. V lost 5 bases to trimming and J lost 2 bases, with 9 bases between them.

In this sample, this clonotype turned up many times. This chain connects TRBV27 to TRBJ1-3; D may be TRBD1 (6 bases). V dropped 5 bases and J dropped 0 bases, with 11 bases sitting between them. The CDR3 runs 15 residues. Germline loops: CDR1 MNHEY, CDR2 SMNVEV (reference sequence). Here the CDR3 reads CASSLQGRSGNTIYF. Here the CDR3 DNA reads TGTGCCAGCAGTCTACAGGGTCGCTCTGGAAACACCATATATTTT.

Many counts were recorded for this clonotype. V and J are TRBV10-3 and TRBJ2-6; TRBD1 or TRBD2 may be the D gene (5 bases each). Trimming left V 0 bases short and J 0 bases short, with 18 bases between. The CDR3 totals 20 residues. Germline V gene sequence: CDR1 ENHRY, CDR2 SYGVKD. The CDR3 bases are TGTGCCATCAGTGAGTCGTCGATTCGGGACCTAGGCTCTGGGGCCAACGTCCTGACTTTC. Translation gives CAISESSIRDLGSGANVLTF.

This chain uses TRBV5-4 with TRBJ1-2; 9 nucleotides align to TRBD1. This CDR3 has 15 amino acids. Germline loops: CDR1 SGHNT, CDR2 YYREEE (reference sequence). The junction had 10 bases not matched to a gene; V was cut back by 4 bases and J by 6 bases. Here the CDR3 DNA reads TGTGCCAGCAGCCGACCTGGGACAGGGTTTCATGGCTACACCTTC. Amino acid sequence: CASSRPGTGFHGYTF.

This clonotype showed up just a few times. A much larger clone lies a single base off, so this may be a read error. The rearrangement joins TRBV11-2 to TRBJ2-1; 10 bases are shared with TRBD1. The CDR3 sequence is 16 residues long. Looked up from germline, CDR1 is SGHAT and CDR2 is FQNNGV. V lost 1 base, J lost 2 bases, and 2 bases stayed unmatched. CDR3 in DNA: TGTGCCAGCAGCTTAGGGACAGGGGGAGCCTACAATGAGCAGTTCTTC. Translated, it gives CASSLGTGGAYNEQFF. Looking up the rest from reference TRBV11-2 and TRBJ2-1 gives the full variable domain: EAGVAQSPRYKIIEKRQSVAFWCNPISGHATLYWYQQILGQGPKLLIQFQNNGVVDDSQLPKDRFSAERLKGVDSTLKIQPAKLEDSAVYLCASSLGTGGAYNEQFFGPGTRLTVL.

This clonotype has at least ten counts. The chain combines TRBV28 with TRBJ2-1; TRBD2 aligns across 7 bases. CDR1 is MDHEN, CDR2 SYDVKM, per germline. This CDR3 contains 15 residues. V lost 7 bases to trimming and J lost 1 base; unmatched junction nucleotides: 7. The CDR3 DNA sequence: TGTGCCAGCACCTGGGGGGGAAGGTCCTACAATGAGCAGTTCTTC. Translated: CASTWGGRSYNEQFF.

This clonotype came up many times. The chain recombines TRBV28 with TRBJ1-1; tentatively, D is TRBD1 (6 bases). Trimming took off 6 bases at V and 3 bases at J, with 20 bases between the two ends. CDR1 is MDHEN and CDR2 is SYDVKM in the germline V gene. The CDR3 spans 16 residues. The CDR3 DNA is TGTGCCAGCAGGGGATGGACAGACCCCAGGGACACTGAAGCTTTCTTT. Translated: CASRGWTDPRDTEAFF.

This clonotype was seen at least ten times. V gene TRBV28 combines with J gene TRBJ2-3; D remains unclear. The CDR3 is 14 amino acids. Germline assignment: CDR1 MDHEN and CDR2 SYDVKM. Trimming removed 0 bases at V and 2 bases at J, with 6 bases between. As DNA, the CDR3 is TGTGCCAGCAGTTTATGGGGTTACACAGATACGCAGTATTTT. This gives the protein CASSLWGYTDTQYF.

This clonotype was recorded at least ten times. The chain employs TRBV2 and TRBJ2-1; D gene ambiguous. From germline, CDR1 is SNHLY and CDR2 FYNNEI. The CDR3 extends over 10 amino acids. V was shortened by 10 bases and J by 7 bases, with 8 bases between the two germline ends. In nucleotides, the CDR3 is TGTGCCACCCGATCGAATGAGCAGTTCTTC. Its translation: CATRSNEQFF. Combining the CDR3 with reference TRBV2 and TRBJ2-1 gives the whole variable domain EPEVTQTPSHQVTQMGQEVILRCVPISNHLYFYWYRQILGQKVEFLVSFYNNEISEKSEIFDDQFSVERPDGSNFTLKIRSTKLEDSAMYFCATRSNEQFFGPGTRLTVL.

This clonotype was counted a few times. CDR3 region: CASTSSPISERDSQYF. The CDR3 nucleotides are TGTGCCAGCACTTCGTCCCCGATCTCTGAGCGGGATTCACAGTACTTC. The rearrangement uses TRBV28 and TRBJ2-7; 7 nucleotides align to TRBD2. Trimming at V came to 7 bases and at J to 10 bases, leaving 22 bases not matched to a gene. The CDR3 extends over 16 amino acids. CDR1 and CDR2 (germline): MDHEN, SYDVKM.